Listed below are T cell receptor beta chains from one sample, sequenced in a study of shared T cell receptors in the human thymus. TCRdb keeps only in-frame clones here, not all; method: immunoSEQ multiplex PCR. The sample holds hundreds of thousands of clones; 95% are singletons and the top ten take roughly 0.02%. Input material: thymocytes. The receptor set was obtained from a human donor. The CDR3 runs from the conserved cysteine through the conserved F or W. A D gene is named only where the DNA matches it firmly. Size is stated for part of the rows, as once, few or many counts, or as a class when the clone is expanded.

D gene	V gene	J gene	clone size	CDR3 DNA	CDR3 protein
TRBD1	TRBV28	TRBJ2-5	.	TGTGCCAGCAGACTCGTCGAGGGGGCAGGAGAGACCCAGTACTTC	CASRLVEGAGETQYF
.	TRBV5-6	TRBJ2-1	once	TGTGCCAGCAGCCCCACTAGCAGCTCCTACAATGAGCAGTTCTTC	CASSPTSSSYNEQFF
.	TRBV5-6	TRBJ1-5	.	TGTGCCAGCAGCTTGGGGGGTCCACGGCGTAATCAGCCCCAGCATTTT	CASSLGGPRRNQPQHF
.	TRBV9	TRBJ2-3	.	TGTGCCAGCAGCTTTGGGGGGGATACGCAGTATTTT	CASSFGGDTQYF
TRBD2	TRBV14	TRBJ2-2	.	TGTGCCAGCAGCCAGGGGTCCCGGACTAGCGAGAACACCGGGGAGCTGTTTTTT	CASSQGSRTSENTGELFF
TRBD1	TRBV10-3	TRBJ1-4	.	TGTGCCACTAGGGGTGCCCAGGGGGCCGTTCCAACTAATGAAAAACTGTTTTTT	CATRGAQGAVPTNEKLFF
.	TRBV15	TRBJ1-4	.	TGTGCCACCAGCAGAGATGGAGGGCTAAATGAAAAACTGTTTTTT	CATSRDGGLNEKLFF
.	TRBV19	TRBJ1-1	.	TGTGCCAGTAGTCCTACGAGGAGCACTGAAGCTTTCTTT	CASSPTRSTEAFF
TRBD1	TRBV28	TRBJ2-7	.	TGTGCCAGCAGTTTAACCGGGACAGTCCCTCCCTACGAGCAGTACTTC	CASSLTGTVPPYEQYF
.	TRBV6-1	TRBJ1-1	.	TGTGCCAGCAGTGACCGCCCTCGGGCCTACATGAACACTGAAGCTTTCTTT	CASSDRPRAYMNTEAFF
.	TRBV11-2	TRBJ2-3	.	TGTGCCAGCAGCTTTGGACCTCCTATATCTAGCACAGATACGCAGTATTTT	CASSFGPPISSTDTQYF
.	TRBV19	TRBJ1-1	.	TGTGCCAGTACCCCCGTCCGGCCCGTTTCTTTTAACACTGAAGCTTTCTTT	CASTPVRPVSFNTEAFF
TRBD1	TRBV19	TRBJ1-1	.	TGTGCCAGTAGTATCAGGCAGGGGGCAGGAGCTTTCTTT	CASSIRQGAGAFF
TRBD2	TRBV4-2	TRBJ2-1	once	TGTGCCAGCAACCCAGAATGGACTAGCGGGAGGCCCAACAATGAGCAGTTCTTC	CASNPEWTSGRPNNEQFF
TRBD2	TRBV15	TRBJ2-1	.	TGTGCCACCAGCAGCCAGATAGCGGGAGGGCCCAATGAGCAGTTCTTC	CATSSQIAGGPNEQFF
TRBD1	TRBV5-1	TRBJ1-2	.	TGCGCCAGCAGCTTGAACCGGGACAGGCACTCGGGCTACACCTTC	CASSLNRDRHSGYTF
TRBD1	TRBV19	TRBJ2-1	.	TGTGCCAGCCGGGACAGGGGGGAGAATGAGCAGTTCTTC	CASRDRGENEQFF
TRBD2	TRBV27	TRBJ2-3	once	TGTGCCAGCAGTTATAAGCGGGAGCCCACAGATACGCAGTATTTT	CASSYKREPTDTQYF
.	TRBV29-1	TRBJ1-1	.	TGCAGCGTCGAAGGACGGACGAACACTGAAGCTTTCTTT	CSVEGRTNTEAFF
.	TRBV29-1	TRBJ2-3	.	TGCAGCGCCCGTACTGGGGGCTGGATGGATACGCAGTATTTT	CSARTGGWMDTQYF
.	TRBV27	TRBJ2-7	.	TGTGCCAGCAGTTTAGGCCCCTCTGGATACGAGCAGTACTTC	CASSLGPSGYEQYF
TRBD1	TRBV28	TRBJ2-1	.	TGTGCCAGCAGTCCAGGACAGGGGGGTGAGCAGTTCTTC	CASSPGQGGEQFF
.	TRBV10-3	TRBJ2-7	.	TGTGCCATCAGTGAGGCGGAACCGCTTGCCTACGAGCAGTACTTC	CAISEAEPLAYEQYF
.	TRBV5-6	TRBJ2-7	.	TGTGCCAGCAGCTTTGAGATCGGGAAGCAGTACTTC	CASSFEIGKQYF
.	TRBV14	TRBJ2-5	.	TGTGCCATCCCCAGGGGGGGAGAGACCCAGTACTTC	CAIPRGGETQYF
.	TRBV6-1	TRBJ2-3	.	TGTGCCAGCAGGGCAGGGGGCACAGATACGCAGTATTTT	CASRAGGTDTQYF
TRBD1	TRBV29-1	TRBJ2-7	.	TGCAGCGTTCGTCGGGACAGGGACCCCTACGAGCAGTACTTC	CSVRRDRDPYEQYF
TRBD2	TRBV27	TRBJ2-1	.	TGTGCCAGCAGCCGGGGACTAGCGGGAGTAGGTAATGAGCAGTTCTTC	CASSRGLAGVGNEQFF
.	TRBV9	TRBJ2-2	.	TGTGCCAGCAGCGTAAACGGGGAGCTGTTTTTT	CASSVNGELFF
.	TRBV7-2	TRBJ1-2	.	TGTGCCAGCAGCCTCCCCCAGGGCAGGGCACCTAACTATGGCTACACCTTC	CASSLPQGRAPNYGYTF
TRBD2	TRBV28	TRBJ2-3	.	TGTGCCAGCAGTTTCGGGAAGGGCCTAGCGGGAGGGCCAGGTGATGCAGATACGCAGTATTTT	CASSFGKGLAGGPGDADTQYF
.	TRBV28	TRBJ2-7	.	TGTGCCAGCAGCTCCCCCAGAGGTCGCTTCGAGCAGTACTTC	CASSSPRGRFEQYF
TRBD1	TRBV5-6	TRBJ2-3	.	TGTGCCAGCAGCCCCGACAGGGTGACAGATACGCAGTATTTT	CASSPDRVTDTQYF
.	TRBV9	TRBJ2-3	.	TGTGCCAGCGCCCGGGTGGCGGCCCGGGAAGATACGCAGTATTTT	CASARVAAREDTQYF
.	TRBV27	TRBJ1-1	once	TGTGCCAGCAGTGGTGCTTTCTTT	CASSGAFF
TRBD1	TRBV11-2	TRBJ2-7	.	TGTGCCAGCAGCTACGGACAGGGGAAATACGAGCAGTACTTC	CASSYGQGKYEQYF
.	TRBV30	TRBJ2-7	once	TGTGCCTGGAGTGTCGGGCCAGGGAAAAACGAGCAGTACTTC	CAWSVGPGKNEQYF
.	TRBV18	TRBJ2-7	.	TGTGCCAGCTCACCATATTCGACAGAGCCCTACGAGCAGTACTTC	CASSPYSTEPYEQYF
.	TRBV20-1	TRBJ1-1	.	TGCAGTGCTAGAGACCCTAGTGAAGCTTTCTTT	CSARDPSEAFF
TRBD2	TRBV4-1	TRBJ2-3	.	TGCGCCAGCAGCCAAGATTTGGGTAGCGGGAGGGCAGATACGCAGTATTTT	CASSQDLGSGRADTQYF
.	TRBV28	TRBJ2-7	.	TGTGCCAGCAGTTTTTCAGGGATCTACGAGCAGTACTTC	CASSFSGIYEQYF
.	TRBV2	TRBJ1-2	.	TGTGCCAGCAATCGGGGGGCCGCCTATGGCTACACCTTC	CASNRGAAYGYTF
.	TRBV28	TRBJ2-7	.	TGTGCCAGCAGTTTAAGAAGTCGGAGCTCCTACGAGCAGTACTTC	CASSLRSRSSYEQYF
.	TRBV4-3	TRBJ2-7	.	TGCGCCAGCAGCCAGGAAAGTTCCTACGAGCAGTACTTC	CASSQESSYEQYF
TRBD2	TRBV28	TRBJ2-5	once	TGTGCCAGCACGGGAGGGATGGAGACCCAGTACTTC	CASTGGMETQYF
TRBD1	TRBV5-4	TRBJ1-1	.	TGTGCCAGCAGCCCGGGGACAGGGAAGAACACTGAAGCTTTCTTT	CASSPGTGKNTEAFF
.	TRBV28	TRBJ1-1	.	TGTGCCAGCAGGACCCCCATGGTCCGGAACACTGAAGCTTTCTTT	CASRTPMVRNTEAFF
TRBD1	TRBV15	TRBJ2-2	.	TGTGCCACCAGCAGAGATTTGGGGACAGGGAACACCGGGGAGCTGTTTTTT	CATSRDLGTGNTGELFF
.	TRBV6-1	TRBJ2-7	.	TGTGCCACCCACTTCGGAGCCCGACAGGTCTACGAGCAGTACTTC	CATHFGARQVYEQYF
.	TRBV6-5	TRBJ2-2	.	TGTGCCAGCAGTTGTTCGACGGGCACCGGGGAGCTGTTTTTT	CASSCSTGTGELFF